Following are 4 T cell receptor beta chains from one sample sequenced in a study of Tregs in tolerant kidney transplant recipients. Profiling relied on immunoSEQ multiplex PCR, and the TCRdb table lists in-frame clones only, not all of them. The repertoire includes about 78,000 clones, more than 85% of them detected once, and about 0.34% sits in the top ten. The specimen was Tregs from blood, collected before the transplant. The source is a human donor who received a combined kidney and bone marrow transplant.

The V and J genes are TRBV2 and TRBJ2-3; 11 bases fit TRBD2. This CDR3 is 15 amino acids long. Losses at the gene ends were 6 bases for V and 1 base for J; bases not matched to a gene: 3. The germline V gene has CDR1 SNHLY and CDR2 FYNNEI. CDR3 protein: CASRPGLAGTDTQYF. The CDR3 DNA is TGTGCCAGCAGACCGGGACTAGCGGGCACAGATACGCAGTATTTT.

The J gene is TRBJ2-5, the V gene TRBV27, with 14 bases matching TRBD2. The J call may be in error: the DNA end matches TRBJ2-7 better. Germline CDR1 is MNHEY and CDR2 is SMNVEV (reference sequence). The CDR3 runs 15 residues. In DNA, the CDR3 is TGTGCCAGCAGTCCCGGACTAGCGGGAGGTGACGAGCAGTACTTC. The encoded protein is CASSPGLAGGDEQYF.

J is TRBJ2-6 and V is TRBV5-1; D perhaps matches TRBD1 (6 bases). V lost 1 base, J lost 12 bases, and 17 bases lay in between. Looked up from germline, CDR1 is SGHRS and CDR2 is YFSETQ. The CDR3 contains 15 residues. The CDR3 is CASSLSISGVGVLTF. The CDR3 DNA reads as TGCGCCAGCAGCTTGAGTATCTCAGGGGTCGGCGTCCTGACTTTC.

This rearrangement joins TRBV30 to TRBJ2-5, with 8 bases aligning to TRBD2. The J call could be wrong; TRBJ2-7 is a better fit for the DNA end. The CDR3 has 13 amino acids. From germline, CDR1 is GTSNPN and CDR2 SVGIG (reference sequence). CDR3 nucleotide sequence: TGTGCCTGGAGTGTAGCGGGAGCCTACGAGCAGTACTTC. It is translated as CAWSVAGAYEQYF.